A selection of T cell receptor beta chains follows, all from one sample in a study of post-analysis software for immune sequencing data. MiXCR, run by TCRdb on the PCR reads, gives a single entry per CDR3 protein. The table shows roughly 200,000 distinct CDR3 sequences, with roughly 30% occurring only once. The specimen sequenced was blood. The receptors were sampled from a girl aged 2-17 years with multiple sclerosis. The conserved cysteine and the conserved F or W are not part of the CDR3 here. Expanded clones get a size class; other rows say once, few or many, or leave the size out.

j_call	v_call	cdr3_length	clone_size	cdr3_aa
TRBJ1-2	TRBV28	12	many	ASSLNSRGYGYT
TRBJ1-1	TRBV6-5	14	NA	ASRNPLGQGAPEAF
TRBJ2-5	TRBV5-1	15	few	ASSPGLMTGVQETQY
TRBJ2-3	TRBV6-4	11	many	ASSVGRTDTQY
TRBJ2-6	TRBV20-1	11	many	SALSSGANVLT
TRBJ1-5	TRBV6-2/TRBV6-3	12	NA	ASNQGAVGQPQH
NA	TRBV29-1	13	few	SAGLTGTSVNEQY
TRBJ1-5	TRBV30	13	NA	AWSVTGASNQPQH
NA	TRBV12-3/TRBV12-4	13	once	ASRTSGGTGETQY
TRBJ2-3	TRBV5-1	14	many	ASSLPRTGSTDTQY
TRBJ2-1	TRBV20-1	13	many	SARGPRLLYNEQF
TRBJ1-4	TRBV28	13	NA	ASSTDRVRSEKLF
TRBJ2-1	TRBV5-5	14	many	ASSLGGLAGEVEQF
TRBJ1-2	TRBV6-1	13	many	ASIIKVVTGDGYT
TRBJ1-1	TRBV12-3/TRBV12-4	13	few	ASSSRTGINTEAF
TRBJ2-7	TRBV6-6	12	many	ASSYSRGDYEQY
TRBJ2-7	TRBV28	13	few	ASSWVGRTPYEQY
TRBJ2-7	TRBV7-9	10	many	ASSLATYEQY
TRBJ1-2	TRBV20-1	11	NA	SFDGARNYGYT
TRBJ2-7	TRBV20-1	11	many	SASYRGSYEQY
TRBJ2-4	TRBV20-1	14	many	SASHAGRSNKNIQY
TRBJ2-5	TRBV5-1	11	NA	ASSWTAQETQY
TRBJ1-6	TRBV28	15	NA	ASSSYLSDRDNSPLH
TRBJ1-5	TRBV5-5	14	NA	ASSSGQGNSNQPQH
TRBJ1-2	TRBV4-1	13	many	ASSQDGTVNYGYT
NA	TRBV6-2/TRBV6-3	14	NA	ASSYGITQSSYEQY
TRBJ2-7	TRBV28	11	many	ASMPGRSYEQY
TRBJ2-2	TRBV3-1	14	few	ASRQAGTANTGELF
TRBJ1-2	TRBV7-3	16	NA	ASSPHHISDGQGGGYT
NA	TRBV28	13	NA	ASSSPGTGGGEQY
TRBJ2-1	TRBV29-1	11	many	SVVWGTALLRF
TRBJ2-7	TRBV28	13	NA	ASSFGGTGSYEQY
TRBJ2-7	TRBV27	12	few	ASSPQYPGYEQY
TRBJ1-5	TRBV6-2/TRBV6-3	13	few	ASSYCANSNQPQH
TRBJ2-7	TRBV7-9	10	NA	ASSPRLWEQY
TRBJ2-1	TRBV6-2/TRBV6-3	14	many	ASSTSTGRRDNEQF
TRBJ2-3	TRBV5-1	13	NA	ASSGTSGGEDTQY
TRBJ2-1	TRBV20-1	14	many	SARDQWASSYNEQF
TRBJ1-5	TRBV28	10	many	ASTTHGQPQH
TRBJ1-5	TRBV20-1	11	few	SATDRVEQPQH
TRBJ1-1	TRBV20-1	12	few	SARLNSVGKAAF
TRBJ1-1	TRBV5-1	13	NA	ASTDPGQGGTEAF
TRBJ1-4	TRBV15	13	NA	ATSRKTGGNEKLF
TRBJ1-4	TRBV4-2	14	NA	ASSQAAGATNEKLF